This T cell receptor beta chain was obtained from a study of T cells after yellow fever vaccination (dated by TCRdb to the late 2010s). Broadly, across the study: The SMART-Seq v4 Ultra Low Input RNA kit was used to prepare libraries from fractions with low cell numbers. Two healthy male donors, one aged 18 to 30 and one aged 30 to 40 years, made up the cohort. Blood was collected at multiple timepoints before and after primary and secondary immunization, and bulk PBMC replicates and cell subsets were isolated. To follow T-cell clones before and after primary and booster YFV17D yellow fever vaccination, bulk TCR alpha and beta repertoires were sequenced over time.

From the cysteine through the phenylalanine, the CDR3 covers 13 amino acids. The read is trimmed to its CDR3 DNA, 39 bases read in frame from base 1. Based on the germline V gene (reference sequence), the CDR1 and CDR2 sequences are LGHDT and YNNKEL. Trimming takes 3 bases from V and 10 bases from J, and the germline ends sit 13 bases apart. This clonotype occurred a few times. Its antigen is not yet known. No much larger clone is present one base from it, and per-base qualities are unavailable. The treatment or condition label of this sample denotes: live attenuated yellow fever vaccine strain. At every blood-draw timepoint, two biological replicates of bulk PBMCs were collected. A standard Ficoll-Paque protocol was used to isolate PBMCs from peripheral blood. RNA was extracted with TriZol from bulk PBMCs, CD4 and CD8 fractions, and dextramer-positive and dextramer-negative fractions. General conclusions and limits of the study: Because the study included only a couple of donors, the extent to which the findings can be generalized is limited. A small share of clonotypes occurred in both CD4 and CD8 compartments, likely arising from convergent recombination. Compared with the primary T-cell response, the secondary T-cell response was weaker but faster, peaking on day 5 rather than day 15. FACS-sorted repertoires could contain abundant contaminating clonotypes from the bulk population, so computational filtering was required. Most clones expanded after primary vaccination (96% of CD4 and roughly 90% of CD8) were re-detected after the booster, suggesting that broad memory maintenance occurred.

These reads were obtained on an Illumina NovaSeq 6000. Synthesis of TCR cDNA relied on 5'RACE template switching, a step that introduced a universal primer site along with unique molecular identifiers. Priming for cDNA synthesis came from both the TCR alpha and TCR beta constant segments. Library amplification involved two PCR steps, and the second step added sample barcodes and sequencing adapters. Libraries were sequenced on Illumina HiSeq 2500 (2x100 bp) or NovaSeq (2x150 bp). As for how the authors treated the data: Reads were demultiplexed and collapsed into UMI consensus sequences with MIGEC, and V(D)J alignment was performed with MiXCR. Using edgeR on replicate PBMC samples, clonotypes were called vaccine-responding if FDR was below 0.01 and the log2 fold change was above 5 up to day 15. Bulk clonotypes were assigned CD4 or CD8 identity according to which sequenced CD4 or CD8 repertoire held them at higher abundance. The raw public data were reprocessed by TCRdb itself: fastp quality trimming at Q25, MiXCR clonotype calling, in-frame beta chains only. Every entry covers one CDR3 protein and lists the most common genes and DNA from its rows. The V and J calls reflect TCRdb's pipeline rather than the authors' work. This sample is represented by 350,000 to 550,000 distinct CDR3 sequences; about 19% of them were singletons. The ten largest clones add up to about 18% of the sample.

The TCR was taken from a man in his late teens or twenties who received the YFV17D yellow fever vaccine. Source: PBMCs, taken before the yellow fever booster vaccination. This chain joins TRBV3-1 to TRBJ2-1; the D segment could be TRBD2, given 6 matching bases. The base sequence is TGTGCCAGCAGCCAGGTCCCGGGGGTGGAGCAGTTCTTC. This gives the protein CASSQVPGVEQFF.